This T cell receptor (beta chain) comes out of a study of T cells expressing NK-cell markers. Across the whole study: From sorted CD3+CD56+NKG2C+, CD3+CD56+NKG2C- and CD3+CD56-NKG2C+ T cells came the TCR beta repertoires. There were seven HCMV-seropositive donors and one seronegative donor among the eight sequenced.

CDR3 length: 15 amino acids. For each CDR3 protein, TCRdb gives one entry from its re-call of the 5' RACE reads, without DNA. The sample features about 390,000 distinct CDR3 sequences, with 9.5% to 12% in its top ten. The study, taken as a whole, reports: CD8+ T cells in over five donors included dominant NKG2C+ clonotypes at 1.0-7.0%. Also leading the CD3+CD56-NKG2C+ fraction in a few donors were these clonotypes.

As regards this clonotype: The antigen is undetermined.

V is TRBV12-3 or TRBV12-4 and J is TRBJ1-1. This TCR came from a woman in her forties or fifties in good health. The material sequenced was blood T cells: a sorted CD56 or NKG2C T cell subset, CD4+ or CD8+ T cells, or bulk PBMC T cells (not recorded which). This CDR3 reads CASSPQTRLNTEAFF.